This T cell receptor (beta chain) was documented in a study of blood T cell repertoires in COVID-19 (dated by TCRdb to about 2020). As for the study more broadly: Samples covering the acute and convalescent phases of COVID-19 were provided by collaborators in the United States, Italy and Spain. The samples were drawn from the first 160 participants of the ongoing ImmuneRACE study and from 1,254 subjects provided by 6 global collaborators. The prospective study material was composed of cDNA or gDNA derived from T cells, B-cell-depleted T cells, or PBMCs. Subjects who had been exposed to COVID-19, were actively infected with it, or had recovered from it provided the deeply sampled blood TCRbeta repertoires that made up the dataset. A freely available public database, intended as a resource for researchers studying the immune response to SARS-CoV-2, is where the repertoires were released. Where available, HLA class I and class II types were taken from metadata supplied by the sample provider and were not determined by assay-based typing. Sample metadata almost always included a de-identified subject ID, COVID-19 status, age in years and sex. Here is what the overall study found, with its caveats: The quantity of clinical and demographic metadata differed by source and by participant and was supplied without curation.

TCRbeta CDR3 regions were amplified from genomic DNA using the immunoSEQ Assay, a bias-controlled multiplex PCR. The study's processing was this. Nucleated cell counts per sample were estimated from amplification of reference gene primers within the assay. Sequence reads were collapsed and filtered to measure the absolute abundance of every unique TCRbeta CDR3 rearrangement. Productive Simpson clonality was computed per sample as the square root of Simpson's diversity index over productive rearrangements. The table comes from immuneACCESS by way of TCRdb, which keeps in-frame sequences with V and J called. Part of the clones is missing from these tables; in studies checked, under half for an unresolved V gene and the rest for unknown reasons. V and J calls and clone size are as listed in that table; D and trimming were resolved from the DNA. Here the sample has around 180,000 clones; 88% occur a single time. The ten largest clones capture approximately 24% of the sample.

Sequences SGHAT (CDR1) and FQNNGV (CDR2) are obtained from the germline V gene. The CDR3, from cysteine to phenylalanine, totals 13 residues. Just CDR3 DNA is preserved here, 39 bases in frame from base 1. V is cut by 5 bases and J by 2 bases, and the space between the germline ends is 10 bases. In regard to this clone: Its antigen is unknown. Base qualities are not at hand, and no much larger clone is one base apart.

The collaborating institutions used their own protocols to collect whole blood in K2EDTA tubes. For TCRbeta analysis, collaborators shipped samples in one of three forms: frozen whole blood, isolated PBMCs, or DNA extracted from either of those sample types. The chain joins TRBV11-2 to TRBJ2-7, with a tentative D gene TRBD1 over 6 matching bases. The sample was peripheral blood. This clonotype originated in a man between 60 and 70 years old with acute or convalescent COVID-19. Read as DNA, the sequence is TGTGCCAGCAGCATCGGGACAACCTACGAGCAGTACTTC. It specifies CASSIGTTYEQYF.